This note documents a single T cell receptor beta chain sequence. These data come from a study of blood T cell repertoires in COVID-19. Overall study: COVID-19 samples from acute and convalescent phases originated in the United States, Italy and Spain.

Participant age was roughly 18 to 100 years, and participants resided in 24 US areas. The protocol was immunoSEQ multiplex PCR, while the TCRdb copy is restricted to in-frame clones and leaves out a portion. In the table there are hundreds of thousands of clones, around 85% of which are singletons. Sample: PBMCs or T cells enriched from blood (not recorded which). The source is a woman aged 40 to 50 with acute COVID-19.

The CDR3 sequence is CASSLEQLGYTF. In nucleotides, the CDR3 is TGTGCCAGCAGTTTAGAACAGCTTGGCTACACCTTC. V usage is TRBV28 and J usage is TRBJ1-2; D unresolved. This CDR3 is built from 12 residues. V dropped 2 bases and J dropped 7 bases, with 8 bases sitting between them. Germline-derived CDR1 and CDR2 are MDHEN and SYDVKM.